This T cell receptor beta chain was documented in a study of T-cell memory formation after mild COVID-19. Whole-study results and caveats: Day 37-peaking second-wave clones had unconfirmed SARS-CoV-2 specificity. Contracting CD4+ clones were located mainly in CM and EM, and CD8+ clones in EMRA.

MiXCR was run by TCRdb on the 5' RACE reads, yielding one entry per CDR3 protein. The profile shows approximately 190,000 distinct CDR3 sequences, about a sixth of them singletons. A remark on this clonotype: Its specificity is unknown.

Germline V lookup: CDR1 KGHSH, CDR2 LQKENI. Trimming stripped 5 bases from V and 3 bases from J, with 7 bases between. This CDR3 is built from 12 residues. The TCR originated in an adult woman who had mild COVID-19 (a few samples of this study predate the infection). Cell type and time point are not known. The sequenced material came from PBMCs or a T cell subset sorted from them (not recorded which). This sequence joins TRBV18 and TRBJ1-1; D is unclear. CDR3 DNA: TGTGCCAGCTCAGGGGTGGACACTGAAGCTTTCTTT. Protein sequence: CASSGVDTEAFF.